Included here is one T cell receptor (beta chain) sequence, with context. Its antigen is still unknown. These data originate in a study of cytomegalovirus exposure and HLA in healthy donors. Study-wide results and caveats: Later on, an analysis found that several of the most significant clusters appeared to be linked to common viral pathogens, which included parvovirus B19. Versus the roughly 640-donor mean, an Asian-associated ancestry cluster reportedly showed fewer N-insertions in a later analysis. The authors judged a highly shared variant cluster likely a sequencing artifact.

The PCR used 60 Vbeta and 13 Jbeta primers. Data came from immunoSEQ multiplex PCR; TCRdb stores just in-frame clones and leaves some out. The repertoire holds approximately 280,000 clones, with 70% to 90% as singletons. V dropped 2 bases and J dropped 9; count of bases not matched to a gene: 11. CDR1 SGHTA and CDR2 FQGTGA come from the germline V gene. This CDR3 region has 16 residues. Sequenced input: PBMCs. The source of this sequence is a man in his forties in good health and CMV-seropositive. This chain links TRBV7-3 with TRBJ2-1, with 9 bases that match TRBD2. CDR3 sequence (DNA): TGTGCCAGCAGCTTAGCTAGCGGGAACATCTTAGGTGAGCAGTTCTTC. This sequence encodes CASSLASGNILGEQFF.